Given below is one T cell receptor beta chain in context. This entry is derived from a study of technical replicates of blood from several donors. The CDR3 length is 11 residues. The V gene's germline CDR1 is DFQATT and CDR2 SNEGSKA (reference sequence). V gave up 3 bases and J gave up 7 bases, with 8 bases separating them. Here immunoSEQ multiplex PCR was the method, and the copy in TCRdb shows in-frame clones only, minus some. The sample contains 80,000 or so clones, approximately 98% of which appear only once. This receptor was identified in a human donor in good health. The chain is built from TRBV20-1 and TRBJ2-3; a possible D gene is TRBD2 (6 bases). The specimen was T cells isolated from PBMCs. DNA of the CDR3: TGCAGTGCTAGTACTAGCTATACGCAGTATTTT. Translated: CSASTSYTQYF.